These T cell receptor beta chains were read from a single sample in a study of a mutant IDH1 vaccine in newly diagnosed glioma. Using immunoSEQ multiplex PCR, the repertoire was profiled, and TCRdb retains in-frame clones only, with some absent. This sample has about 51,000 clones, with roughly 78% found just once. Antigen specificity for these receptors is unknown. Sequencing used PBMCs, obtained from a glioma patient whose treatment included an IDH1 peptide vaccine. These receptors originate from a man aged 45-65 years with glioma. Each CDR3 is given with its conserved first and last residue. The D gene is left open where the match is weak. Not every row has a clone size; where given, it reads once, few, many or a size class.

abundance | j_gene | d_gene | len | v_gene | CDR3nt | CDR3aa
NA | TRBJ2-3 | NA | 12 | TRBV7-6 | TGTGCCAGCACCAGTTGGAGGGATACGCAGTATTTT | CASTSWRDTQYF
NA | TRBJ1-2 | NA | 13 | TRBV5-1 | TGCGCCAGCAGCTTGGAGGGGGACTATGGCTACACCTTC | CASSLEGDYGYTF
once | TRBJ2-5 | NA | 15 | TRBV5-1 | TGCGCCAGCAGCCCGAGGCAGACGATTCAAGAGACCCAGTACTTC | CASSPRQTIQETQYF
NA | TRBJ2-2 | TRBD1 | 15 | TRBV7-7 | TGTGCTAGCAGCACCGGGACAGGGTACGGCGGGGAGCTGTTTTTT | CASSTGTGYGGELFF
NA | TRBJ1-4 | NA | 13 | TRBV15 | TGTGCCACCAGCAGAGACCCGGGGGAAAAACTGTTTTTT | CATSRDPGEKLFF
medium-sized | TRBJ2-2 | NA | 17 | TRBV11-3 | TGTGCCAGCAGCTTAGGAGGGGGGACAGCGAACACCGGGGAGCTGTTTTTT | CASSLGGGTANTGELFF
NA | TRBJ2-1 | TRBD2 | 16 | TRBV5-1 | TGCGCCAGCAGCTTGGAACCAGCGGGGAAATACAATGAGCAGTTCTTC | CASSLEPAGKYNEQFF
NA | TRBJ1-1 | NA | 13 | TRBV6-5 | TGTGCCAGCAGGGGGGGCAGAGACACTGAAGCTTTCTTT | CASRGGRDTEAFF
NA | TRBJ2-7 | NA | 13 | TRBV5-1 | TGCGCCAGCAGCTTGGAGCTGTACAACGAGCAGTACTTC | CASSLELYNEQYF
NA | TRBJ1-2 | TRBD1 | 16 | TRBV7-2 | TGTGCCAGCAGCTTAGCTAGGGGGCAGAAGAGCTATGGCTACACCTTC | CASSLARGQKSYGYTF
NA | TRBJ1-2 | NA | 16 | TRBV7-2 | TGTGCCAGCAGCTTTAGTGGCGGTCGGACCGGCTATGGCTACACCTTC | CASSFSGGRTGYGYTF
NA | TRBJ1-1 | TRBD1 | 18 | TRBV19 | TGTGCCAGTAGTAGCGTCAAGGGAAGACAGGGGATAGACACTGAAGCTTTCTTT | CASSSVKGRQGIDTEAFF
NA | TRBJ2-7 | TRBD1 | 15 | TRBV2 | TGTGCCAGCAGTGTAAGTGAGGGGGCACCCTACGAGCAGTACTTC | CASSVSEGAPYEQYF
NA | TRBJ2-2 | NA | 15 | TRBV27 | TGTGCCAGCAGTTTGCGTCCCAGGGTTGGCGGGGAGCTGTTTTTT | CASSLRPRVGGELFF
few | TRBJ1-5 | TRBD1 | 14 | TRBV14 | TGTGCCAGCAGCCAAGGGGACAGGGGTCAGCCCCAGCATTTT | CASSQGDRGQPQHF
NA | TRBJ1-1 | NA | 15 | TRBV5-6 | TGTGCCAGCAGCGGCGGGACATACGCTAACACTGAAGCTTTCTTT | CASSGGTYANTEAFF
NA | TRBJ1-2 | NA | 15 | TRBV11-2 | TGTGCCAGCAGCCAACATCTCAGGTTAAACTATGGCTACACCTTC | CASSQHLRLNYGYTF
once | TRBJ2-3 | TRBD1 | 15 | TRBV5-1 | TGCGCCAGCAGCCTGGGACAGGGAGCCGCAGATACGCAGTATTTT | CASSLGQGAADTQYF
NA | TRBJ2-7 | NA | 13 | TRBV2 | TGTGCCAGCAGGAAGACAGGTCTTAACGAGCAGTACTTC | CASRKTGLNEQYF
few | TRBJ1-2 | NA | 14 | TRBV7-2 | TGTGCCAGCAGCTACACAGGACAGCCCTATGGCTACACCTTC | CASSYTGQPYGYTF
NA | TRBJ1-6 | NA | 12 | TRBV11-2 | TGTGCCAGCAGCTTAGATCAGACACCCCTCCACTTT | CASSLDQTPLHF
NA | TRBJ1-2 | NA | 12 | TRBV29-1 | TGCAGCGGGGGGGGCGAGCGGGGAGGCTACACCTTC | CSGGGERGGYTF
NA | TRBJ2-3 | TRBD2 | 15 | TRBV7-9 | TGTGCCAGCAGCGTTAGCGGGGGGCACACAGATACGCAGTATTTT | CASSVSGGHTDTQYF
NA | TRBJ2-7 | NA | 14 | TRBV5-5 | TGTGCCAGCAGCTTGGCAGGGGCACCCTACGAGCAGTACTTC | CASSLAGAPYEQYF
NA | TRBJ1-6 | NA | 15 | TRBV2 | TGTGCCAGCAGTGACAGAAACGGAGATAATTCACCCCTCCACTTT | CASSDRNGDNSPLHF
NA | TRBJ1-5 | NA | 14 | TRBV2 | TGTGCCAGCAGTGCGGACCTAAGTAATCAGCCCCAGCATTTT | CASSADLSNQPQHF
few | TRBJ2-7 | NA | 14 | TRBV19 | TGTGCCAGTAGTACGGGAACAGGTTCCTACGAGCAGTACTTC | CASSTGTGSYEQYF
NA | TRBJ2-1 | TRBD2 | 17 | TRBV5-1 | TGCGCCAGCAGCTTCCCTCCTAGCGGGGGTCCCTACAATGAGCAGTTCTTC | CASSFPPSGGPYNEQFF
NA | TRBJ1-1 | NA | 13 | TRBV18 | TGTGCCAGCTCACCACAGAGTAGCACTGAAGCTTTCTTT | CASSPQSSTEAFF
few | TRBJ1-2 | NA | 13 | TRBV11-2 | TGTGCCAGCAGCCTTGAGACAGGCGCCGGCTACACCTTC | CASSLETGAGYTF
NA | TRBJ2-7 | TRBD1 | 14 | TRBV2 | TGTGCCAGCATCCTGTCAGCGACAGGGGATGAGCAGTACTTC | CASILSATGDEQYF
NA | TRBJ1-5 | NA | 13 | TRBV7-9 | TGTGCCAGCAGCTTTGAAGTCAATCAGCCCCAGCATTTT | CASSFEVNQPQHF
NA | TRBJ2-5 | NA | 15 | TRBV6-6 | TGTGCCAGCGGAAGGGACAACCTAAGATCGGAGACCCAGTACTTC | CASGRDNLRSETQYF
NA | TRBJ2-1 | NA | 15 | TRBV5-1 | TGCGCCAGCAGCTTGTCGGGGGGCTCTAACAATGAGCAGTTCTTC | CASSLSGGSNNEQFF
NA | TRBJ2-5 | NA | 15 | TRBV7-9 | TGTGCCAGCAGCCCCTCGGGCCCCAGTAGGGAGACCCAGTACTTC | CASSPSGPSRETQYF
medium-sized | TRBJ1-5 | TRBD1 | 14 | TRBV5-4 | TGTGCCAGCAGCTCACAGGGGAGCAATCAGCCCCAGCATTTT | CASSSQGSNQPQHF
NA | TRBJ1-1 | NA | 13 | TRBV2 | TGTGCCAGCCGTGCGGAGGAGAACACTGAAGCTTTCTTT | CASRAEENTEAFF
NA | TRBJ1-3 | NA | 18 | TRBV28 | TGTGCCAGCAAAGCAACTCCCGGGACACACAACTCTGGAAACACCATATATTTT | CASKATPGTHNSGNTIYF
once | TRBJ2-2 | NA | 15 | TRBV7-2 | TGTGCCAGCGCAATGCAGTACGCGAACACCGGGGAGCTGTTTTTT | CASAMQYANTGELFF
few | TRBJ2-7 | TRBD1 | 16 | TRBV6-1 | TGTGCCAGCAGTGACCTGGGACAGGGGGGGGCCTACGAGCAGTACTTC | CASSDLGQGGAYEQYF
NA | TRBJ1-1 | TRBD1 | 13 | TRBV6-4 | TGTGCCACCCGGACAGGGTGGAACACTGAAGCTTTCTTT | CATRTGWNTEAFF
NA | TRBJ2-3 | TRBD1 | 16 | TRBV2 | TGTGCCAGCAGTCCGAATCAGGGACAGGGGACAGATACGCAGTATTTT | CASSPNQGQGTDTQYF
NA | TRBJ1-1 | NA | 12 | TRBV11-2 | TGTGCCAGCAGCCAGAGACAGGTCTCAGCTTTCTTT | CASSQRQVSAFF
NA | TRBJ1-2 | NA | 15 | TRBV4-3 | TGCGCCAGCAGCCAAGATTACACAGGGAATAATGGCTACACCTTC | CASSQDYTGNNGYTF
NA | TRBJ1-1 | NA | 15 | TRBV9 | TGTGCCAGCAGCGGGGGAGGGGTCATGAACACTGAAGCTTTCTTT | CASSGGGVMNTEAFF
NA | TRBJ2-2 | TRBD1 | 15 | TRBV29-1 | TGCAGCGTCAGACAGGGGGCGACTTCCACCGGGGAGCTGTTTTTT | CSVRQGATSTGELFF
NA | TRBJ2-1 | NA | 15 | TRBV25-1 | TGTGCCAGCAGTAACGGCTACGGGATTTACAATGAGCAGTTCTTC | CASSNGYGIYNEQFF
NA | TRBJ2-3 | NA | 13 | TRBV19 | TGTGCCAGTAGTACCCTAGTTGGAGATACGCAGTATTTT | CASSTLVGDTQYF
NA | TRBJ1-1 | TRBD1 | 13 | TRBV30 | TGTGCCTGGAGGGACAGGGGATACACTGAAGCTTTCTTT | CAWRDRGYTEAFF
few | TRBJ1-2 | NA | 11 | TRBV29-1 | TGCAGCGTTGAACAGGGTAGGGGCTACACCTTC | CSVEQGRGYTF
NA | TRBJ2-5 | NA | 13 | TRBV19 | TGTGCCAGTAGGAACAGGGGAGGTGAGACCCAGTACTTC | CASRNRGGETQYF
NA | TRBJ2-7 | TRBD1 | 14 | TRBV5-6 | TGTGCCAGCAGTCCGGACAGGTGGGCCTACGAGCAGTACTTC | CASSPDRWAYEQYF
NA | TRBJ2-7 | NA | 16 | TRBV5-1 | TGCGCCAGCAGCTTGTCCGGGGCAAAGGGTAAAAACGAGCAGTACTTC | CASSLSGAKGKNEQYF
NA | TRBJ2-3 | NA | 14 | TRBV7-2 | TGTGCCAGCAGCCAAGGACTGAGCACAGATACGCAGTATTTT | CASSQGLSTDTQYF
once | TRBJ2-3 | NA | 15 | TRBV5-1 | TGCGCCAGCAGCTTGGACGGGGGGCGCACAGATACGCAGTATTTT | CASSLDGGRTDTQYF
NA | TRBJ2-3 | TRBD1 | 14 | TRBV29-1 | TGCAGCGCGGCGAAGGGACAGAGCACAGATACGCAGTATTTT | CSAAKGQSTDTQYF
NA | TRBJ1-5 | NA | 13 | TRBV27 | TGTGCCAGCAGTTTCCAGGCAGGACAGCCCCAGCATTTT | CASSFQAGQPQHF
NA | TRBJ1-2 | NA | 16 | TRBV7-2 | TGTGCCAGCAGCTTACCACAGGAAACACCCCTCTATGGCTACACCTTC | CASSLPQETPLYGYTF
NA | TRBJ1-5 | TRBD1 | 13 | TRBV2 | TGTGCCAGCAAACAGGGGGCTGGTCAGCCCCAGCATTTT | CASKQGAGQPQHF
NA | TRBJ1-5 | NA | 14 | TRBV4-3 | TGCGCCAGCAGCCAAGAAAGGGGAGGGCAGCCCCAGCATTTT | CASSQERGGQPQHF